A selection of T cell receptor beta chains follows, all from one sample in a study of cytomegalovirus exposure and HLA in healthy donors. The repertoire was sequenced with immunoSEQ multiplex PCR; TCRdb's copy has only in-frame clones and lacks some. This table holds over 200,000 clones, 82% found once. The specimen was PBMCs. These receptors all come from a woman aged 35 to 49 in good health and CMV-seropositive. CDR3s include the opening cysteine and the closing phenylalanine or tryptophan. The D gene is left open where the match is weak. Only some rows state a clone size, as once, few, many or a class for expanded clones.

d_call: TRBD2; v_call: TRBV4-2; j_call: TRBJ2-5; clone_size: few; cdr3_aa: CASSQETSGGEETQYF; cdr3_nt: TGTGCCAGCAGCCAGGAGACTAGCGGGGGGGAGGAGACCCAGTACTTC
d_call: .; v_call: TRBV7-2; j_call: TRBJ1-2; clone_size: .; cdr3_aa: CASSLVGGAGGYTF; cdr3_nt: TGTGCCAGCAGCTTAGTTGGGGGCGCGGGTGGCTACACCTTC
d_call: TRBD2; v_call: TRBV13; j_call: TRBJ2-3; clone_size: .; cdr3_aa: CAGSRGLVATDTQYF; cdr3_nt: TGTGCCGGCAGCCGTGGACTAGTTGCCACAGATACGCAGTATTTT
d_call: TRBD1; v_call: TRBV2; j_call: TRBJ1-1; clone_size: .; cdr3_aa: CASRATGEGSEAFF; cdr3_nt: TGTGCCAGCAGGGCAACAGGGGAAGGGTCTGAAGCTTTCTTT
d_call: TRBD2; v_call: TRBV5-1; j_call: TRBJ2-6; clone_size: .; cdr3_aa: CASSLELAGATSGANVLTF; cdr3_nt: TGCGCCAGCAGCTTGGAGCTAGCGGGAGCAACCTCTGGGGCCAACGTCCTGACTTTC
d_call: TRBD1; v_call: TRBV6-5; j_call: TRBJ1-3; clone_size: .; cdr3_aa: CASSYSTGISGNTIYF; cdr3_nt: TGTGCCAGCAGTTACTCGACAGGGATCTCTGGAAACACCATATATTTT
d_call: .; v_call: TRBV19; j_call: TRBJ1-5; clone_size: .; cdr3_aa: CASSIGGRHQPQHF; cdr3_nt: TGTGCCAGTAGTATAGGAGGGCGTCATCAGCCCCAGCATTTT
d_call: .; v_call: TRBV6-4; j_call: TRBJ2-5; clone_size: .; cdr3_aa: CASSDSLVKDWRRETQYF; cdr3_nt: TGTGCCAGCAGTGACTCCCTAGTTAAAGACTGGCGACGAGAGACCCAGTACTTC
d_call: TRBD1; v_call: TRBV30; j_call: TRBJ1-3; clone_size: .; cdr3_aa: CAWSETGSGNTIYF; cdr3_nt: TGTGCCTGGAGCGAGACAGGGTCTGGAAACACCATATATTTT
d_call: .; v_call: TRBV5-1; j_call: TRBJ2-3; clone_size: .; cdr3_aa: CASSFRSSTDTQYF; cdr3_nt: TGCGCCAGCAGCTTCAGATCTAGCACAGATACGCAGTATTTT
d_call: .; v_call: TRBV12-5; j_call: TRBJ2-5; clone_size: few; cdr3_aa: CASGLFGGGETQYF; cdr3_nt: TGTGCTAGTGGTTTGTTCGGGGGAGGCGAGACCCAGTACTTC
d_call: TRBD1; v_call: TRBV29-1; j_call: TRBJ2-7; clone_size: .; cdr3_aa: CSASEDRAEQYF; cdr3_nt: TGCAGCGCTTCCGAGGACAGGGCCGAGCAGTACTTC
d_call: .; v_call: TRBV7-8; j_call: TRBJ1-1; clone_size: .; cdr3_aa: CASSRYYPGHLNTEAFF; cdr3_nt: TGTGCCAGCAGCCGATATTACCCGGGACACTTGAACACTGAAGCTTTCTTT
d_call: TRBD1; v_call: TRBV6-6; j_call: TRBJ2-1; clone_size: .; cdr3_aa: CASSTGVTNNEQFF; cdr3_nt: TGTGCCAGCAGTACAGGGGTAACTAACAATGAGCAGTTCTTC
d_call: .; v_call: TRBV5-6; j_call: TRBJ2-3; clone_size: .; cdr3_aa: CASSPLGGDTQYF; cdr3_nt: TGTGCCAGCAGCCCACTAGGTGGAGATACGCAGTATTTT
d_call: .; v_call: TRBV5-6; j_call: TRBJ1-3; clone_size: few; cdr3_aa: CASSLRGTGNTIYF; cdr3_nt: TGTGCCAGCAGCTTGAGGGGGACTGGAAACACCATATATTTT
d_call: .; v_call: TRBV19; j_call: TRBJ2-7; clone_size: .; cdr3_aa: CASSIGPGTYEQYF; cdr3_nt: TGTGCCAGTAGTATAGGCCCGGGGACCTACGAGCAGTACTTC
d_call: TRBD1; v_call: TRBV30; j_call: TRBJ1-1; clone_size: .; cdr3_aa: CAWSAGTGNTEAFF; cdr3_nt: TGTGCCTGGAGTGCCGGGACAGGGAACACTGAAGCTTTCTTT
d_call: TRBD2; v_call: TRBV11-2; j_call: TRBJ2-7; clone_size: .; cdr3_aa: CASSPGLAGAYEQYF; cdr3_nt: TGTGCCAGCAGCCCAGGACTAGCGGGGGCATACGAGCAGTACTTC
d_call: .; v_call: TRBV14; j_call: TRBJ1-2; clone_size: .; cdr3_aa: CASSQERVNYGYTF; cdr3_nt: TGTGCCAGCAGCCAAGAGCGGGTAAACTATGGCTACACCTTC
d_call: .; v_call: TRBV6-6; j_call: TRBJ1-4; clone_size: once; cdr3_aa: CASSYFPTGMGEKLFF; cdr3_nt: TGTGCCAGCAGTTACTTCCCGACAGGAATGGGTGAAAAACTGTTTTTT
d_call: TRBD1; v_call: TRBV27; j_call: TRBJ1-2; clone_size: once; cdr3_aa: CASTSGTGGGMGYTF; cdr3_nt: TGTGCCAGCACCTCCGGGACAGGGGGCGGGATGGGCTACACCTTC
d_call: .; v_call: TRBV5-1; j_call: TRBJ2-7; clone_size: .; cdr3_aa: CASKQRTEQYF; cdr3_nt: TGCGCCAGCAAACAAAGAACCGAGCAGTACTTC
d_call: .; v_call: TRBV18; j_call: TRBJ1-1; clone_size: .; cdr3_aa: CASSLSMNTEAFF; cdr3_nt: TGTGCCAGCTCACTCAGTATGAACACTGAAGCTTTCTTT
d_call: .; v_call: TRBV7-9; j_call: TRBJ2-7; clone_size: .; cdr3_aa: CSSSFGGGRSYEQYF; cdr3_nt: TGTTCCAGCAGCTTCGGCGGAGGGCGGTCCTACGAGCAGTACTTC
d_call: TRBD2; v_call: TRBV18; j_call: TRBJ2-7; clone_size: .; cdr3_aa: CASSPRLAGSSYEQYF; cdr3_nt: TGTGCCAGCTCACCACGACTAGCGGGGAGCTCCTACGAGCAGTACTTC
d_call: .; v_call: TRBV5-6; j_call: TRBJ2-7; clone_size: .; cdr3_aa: CASRGPLHEQYF; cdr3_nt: TGTGCCAGCAGGGGGCCCCTCCACGAGCAGTACTTC
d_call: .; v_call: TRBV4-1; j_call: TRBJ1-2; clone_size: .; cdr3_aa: CASSQEGATDYGYTF; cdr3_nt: TGCGCCAGCAGCCAGGAGGGCGCAACGGATTATGGCTACACCTTC
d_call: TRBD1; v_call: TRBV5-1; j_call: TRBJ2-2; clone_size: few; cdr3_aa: CASRELRVTGGANTGELFF; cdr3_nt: TGCGCCAGCAGAGAGCTCCGTGTGACAGGGGGCGCGAACACCGGGGAGCTGTTTTTT
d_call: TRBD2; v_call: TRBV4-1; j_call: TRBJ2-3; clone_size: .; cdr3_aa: CASNREGGGTDTQYF; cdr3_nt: TGCGCCAGCAATCGGGAGGGAGGGGGCACAGATACGCAGTATTTT
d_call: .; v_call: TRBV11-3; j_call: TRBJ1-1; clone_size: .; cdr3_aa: CASSLGDRNTEAFF; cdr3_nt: TGTGCCAGCAGCTTAGGAGACAGGAACACTGAAGCTTTCTTT
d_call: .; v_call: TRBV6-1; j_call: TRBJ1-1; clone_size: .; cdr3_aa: CASSTTRNTEAFF; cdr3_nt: TGTGCCAGCAGTACTACACGGAACACTGAAGCTTTCTTT
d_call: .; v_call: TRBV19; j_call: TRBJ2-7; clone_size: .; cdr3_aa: CASSRASLNPYEQYF; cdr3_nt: TGTGCCAGTAGTAGAGCCTCCTTAAACCCCTACGAGCAGTACTTC
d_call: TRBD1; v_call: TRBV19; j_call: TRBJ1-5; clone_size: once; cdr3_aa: CARPDRGLNQPQHF; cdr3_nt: TGTGCCAGACCAGACAGGGGCCTCAATCAGCCCCAGCATTTT
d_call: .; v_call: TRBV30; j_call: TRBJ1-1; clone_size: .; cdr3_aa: CAGQTANTEAFF; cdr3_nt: TGTGCCGGGCAGACAGCGAACACTGAAGCTTTCTTT
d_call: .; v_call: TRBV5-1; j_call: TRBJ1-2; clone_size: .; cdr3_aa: CASRQGNRNVNYGYTF; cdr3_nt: TGCGCCAGCAGACAAGGAAACAGGAACGTTAACTATGGCTACACCTTC
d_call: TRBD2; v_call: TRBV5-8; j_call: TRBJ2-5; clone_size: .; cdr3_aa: CASSLGTSGQETQYF; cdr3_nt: TGTGCCAGCAGCTTGGGAACTAGCGGGCAAGAGACCCAGTACTTC
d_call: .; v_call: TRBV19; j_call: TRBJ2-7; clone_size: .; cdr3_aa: CASSELDGSYEQYF; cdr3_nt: TGTGCCAGTAGCGAACTAGACGGGTCCTACGAGCAGTACTTC
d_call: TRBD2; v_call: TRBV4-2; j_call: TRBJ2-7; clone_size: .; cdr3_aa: CASSQELLAGGSPYEQYF; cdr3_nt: TGTGCCAGCAGCCAAGAGCTACTAGCGGGAGGGTCCCCCTACGAGCAGTACTTC
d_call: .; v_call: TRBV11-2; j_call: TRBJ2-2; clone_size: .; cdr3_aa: CASSILVSATGELFF; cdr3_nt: TGTGCCAGCAGCATCCTAGTATCGGCCACCGGGGAGCTGTTTTTT
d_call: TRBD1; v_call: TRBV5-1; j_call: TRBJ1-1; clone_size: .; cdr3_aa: CASSETGFNTEAFF; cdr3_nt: TGCGCCAGCAGCGAGACAGGGTTTAACACTGAAGCTTTCTTT
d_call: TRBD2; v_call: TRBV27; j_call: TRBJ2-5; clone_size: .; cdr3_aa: CASSPLAEQETQYF; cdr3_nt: TGTGCCAGCAGTCCCCTAGCGGAACAAGAGACCCAGTACTTC
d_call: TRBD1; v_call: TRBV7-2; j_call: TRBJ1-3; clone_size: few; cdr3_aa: CASSRQGTSGNTIYF; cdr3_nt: TGTGCCAGCAGCCGACAGGGGACCTCTGGAAACACCATATATTTT
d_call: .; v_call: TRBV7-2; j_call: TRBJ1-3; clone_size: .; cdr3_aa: CASSPRQPRDTIYF; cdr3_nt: TGTGCCAGCAGCCCCAGACAGCCACGGGACACCATATATTTT
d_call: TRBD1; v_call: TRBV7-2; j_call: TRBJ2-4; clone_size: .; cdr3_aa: CASSRAANRGNIQYF; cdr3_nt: TGTGCCAGCAGCCGGGCCGCGAACAGGGGAAACATTCAGTACTTC
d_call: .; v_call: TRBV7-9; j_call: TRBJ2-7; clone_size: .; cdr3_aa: CASSFFVAYSSYEQYF; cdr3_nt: TGTGCCAGCAGCTTTTTCGTAGCCTATAGCTCCTACGAGCAGTACTTC
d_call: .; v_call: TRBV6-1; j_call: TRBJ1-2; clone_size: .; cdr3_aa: CASSDPQGRGYTF; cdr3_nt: TGTGCCAGCAGTGATCCCCAGGGTAGAGGCTACACCTTC
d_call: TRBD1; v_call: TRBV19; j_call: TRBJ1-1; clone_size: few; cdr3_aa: CASSIEDRRTRNTEAFF; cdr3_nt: TGTGCCAGTAGTATAGAGGACAGGCGTACTAGGAACACTGAAGCTTTCTTT
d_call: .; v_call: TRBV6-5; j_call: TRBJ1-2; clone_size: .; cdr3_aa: CASSASGNYGYTF; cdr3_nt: TGTGCCAGCAGTGCATCAGGAAACTATGGCTACACCTTC
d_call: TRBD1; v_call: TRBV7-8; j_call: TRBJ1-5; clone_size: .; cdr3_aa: CASSPDRVGNQPQHF; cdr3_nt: TGTGCCAGCAGCCCAGACAGGGTAGGAAATCAGCCCCAGCATTTT
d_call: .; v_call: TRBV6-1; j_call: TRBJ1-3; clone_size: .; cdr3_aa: CASSEVFWGGGNTIYF; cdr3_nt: TGTGCCAGCAGTGAAGTGTTTTGGGGAGGCGGAAACACCATATATTTT